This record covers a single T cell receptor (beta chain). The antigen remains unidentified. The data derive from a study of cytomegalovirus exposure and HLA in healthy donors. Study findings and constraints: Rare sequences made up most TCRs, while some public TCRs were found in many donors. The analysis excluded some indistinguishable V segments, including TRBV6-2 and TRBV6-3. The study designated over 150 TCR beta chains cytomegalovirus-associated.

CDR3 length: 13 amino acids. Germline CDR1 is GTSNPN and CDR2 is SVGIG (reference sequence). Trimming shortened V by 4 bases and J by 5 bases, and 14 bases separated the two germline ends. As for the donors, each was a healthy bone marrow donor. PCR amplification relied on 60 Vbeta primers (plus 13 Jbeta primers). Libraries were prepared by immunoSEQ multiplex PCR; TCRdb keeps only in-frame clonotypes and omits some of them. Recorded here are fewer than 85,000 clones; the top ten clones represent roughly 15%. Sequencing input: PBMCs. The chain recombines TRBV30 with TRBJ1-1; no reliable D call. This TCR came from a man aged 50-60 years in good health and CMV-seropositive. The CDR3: CAWNKRYGTEAFF. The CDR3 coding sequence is TGTGCCTGGAACAAGAGGTATGGGACTGAAGCTTTCTTT.